Only a few counts were recorded for the clone carrying this T cell receptor (beta chain). Its antigen is unknown. It was with 60 Vbeta and 13 Jbeta primers that the PCR ran. Original methodology: Approximately 11 million of tens of millions of unique TCR beta chains were shared, per a later count. The protocol was immunoSEQ multiplex PCR, while the TCRdb copy is restricted to in-frame clones and leaves out a portion. The DNA gave D and trimming, while V, J and clone size come from that table. Seen here are 120,000 or so clones, more than 80% observed once, and the top ten hold approximately 10%. Losses at the gene ends were 2 bases for V and 5 bases for J; bases not matched to a gene: 3. This CDR3 is 15 amino acids long. Germline V gene sequence: CDR1 SGHRS, CDR2 YFSETQ. The sample comes from a study of cytomegalovirus exposure and HLA in healthy donors. Study findings and constraints: Most TCR beta V segments were productive about 87% or about 30% of the time in an earlier analysis.

The rearrangement uses TRBV5-1 and TRBJ1-6; TRBD1 aligns across 8 bases. Sequenced sample: PBMCs. The origin of this receptor is a man aged 25 to 40 in good health and CMV-seropositive. For the CDR3, the DNA is TGCGCCAGCAGCTTTAAGGGACAGGATAATTCACCCCTCCACTTT. Its translation is CASSFKGQDNSPLHF.